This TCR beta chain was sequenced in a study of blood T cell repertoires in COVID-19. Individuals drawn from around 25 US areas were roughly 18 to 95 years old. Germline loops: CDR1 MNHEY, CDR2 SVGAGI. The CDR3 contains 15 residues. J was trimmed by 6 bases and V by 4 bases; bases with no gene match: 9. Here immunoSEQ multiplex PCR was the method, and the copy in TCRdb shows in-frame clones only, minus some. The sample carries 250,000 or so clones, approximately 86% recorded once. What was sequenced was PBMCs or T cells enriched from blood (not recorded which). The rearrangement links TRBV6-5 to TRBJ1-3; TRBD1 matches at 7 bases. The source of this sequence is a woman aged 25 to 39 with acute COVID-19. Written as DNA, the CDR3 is TGTGCCAGCAGTTCCTACAGGGGCCCCCCAAACACCATATATTTT. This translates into CASSSYRGPPNTIYF.